These 7 T cell receptor beta chains came from one sample sequenced in a study of blood T cell repertoires in COVID-19. This table comes from immunoSEQ multiplex PCR, and its TCRdb copy is limited to in-frame clones, with some not included. The sample lists roughly 390,000 clones; around 87% were seen once. The source material was peripheral blood. The receptors come from a young woman with COVID-19, enrolled during active disease.

This sequence joins TRBV7-9 and TRBJ2-1; 9 bases align to TRBD2. There are 18 residues in the CDR3. The ends lost 5 bases at V and 0 bases at J; junction bases unmatched: 11. The germline gives CDR1 SEHNR, CDR2 FQNEAQ (reference sequence). CDR3 nucleotide sequence: TGTGCCAGCAGCATACCGGGACTAGCCGACTTCTCCTACAATGAGCAGTTCTTC. Encoded protein: CASSIPGLADFSYNEQFF.

This clone has just a few counts. This sequence joins TRBV6-5 and TRBJ1-5; weak D call: TRBD1 (5 bases). This CDR3 region has 15 residues. With 6 bases removed from V and 4 bases from J, the gap between germline ends came to 16 bases. Germline lookup yields CDR1 MNHEY and CDR2 SVGAGI. The CDR3 nucleotides read TGTGCCAGCAGGCGGGCCGGGGGAACGAATCAGCCCCAGCATTTT. Protein product: CASRRAGGTNQPQHF.

The rearrangement links TRBV30 to TRBJ1-2; TRBD1 matches 7 bases. The CDR3 consists of 13 residues. Germline V gene data show CDR1 as GTSNPN and CDR2 as SVGIG (reference sequence). V was pared by 2 bases and J by 4 bases, with 4 bases of the junction left unmatched. The CDR3 sequence: CAWSQDRLYGYTF. CDR3 nucleotide sequence: TGTGCCTGGAGTCAGGACAGGCTCTATGGCTACACCTTC.

This chain connects TRBV6-6 to TRBJ2-5; 9 nucleotides line up with TRBD1. From germline, CDR1 is MNHNY and CDR2 SVGAGI (reference sequence). The CDR3 totals 15 residues. With V trimmed by 7 bases and J by 4 bases, 10 bases remained unmatched. Written as DNA, the CDR3 is TGTGCCAGCACCCCGTCGGACAGGGGTTCAGAGACCCAGTACTTC. The encoded protein is CASTPSDRGSETQYF.

The rearrangement uses TRBV19 and TRBJ2-5, with a tentative D call TRBD2 (5 bases). The V end lost 3 bases, the J end lost 5 bases, and 10 bases lay between the germline ends. The CDR3 sequence is 13 residues long. The germline V gene encodes CDR1 LNHDA and CDR2 SQIVND (reference sequence). The CDR3 coding sequence is TGTGCCAGTAGTATCGGCAGGAGGGAGACCCAGTACTTC. Translation: CASSIGRRETQYF.

This rearrangement joins TRBV4-1 to TRBJ2-2; D gene unclear. Germline lookup yields CDR1 MGHRA and CDR2 YSYEKL. V shed 0 bases and J shed 7 bases, with 9 bases lying between them. CDR3 length: 14 amino acids. The CDR3 loop reads CASSQDLGLGELFF. The CDR3 DNA reads TGCGCCAGCAGCCAAGACTTGGGCCTCGGGGAGCTGTTTTTT.

The chain links TRBV27 to TRBJ1-1, with 7 bases that match TRBD1. Trimming cost V 3 bases and J 10 bases; bases outside gene matches: 8. The CDR3 covers 13 residues. The V gene's germline CDR1 is MNHEY and CDR2 SMNVEV (reference sequence). CDR3 protein: CASSFRSTGRAFF. CDR3 bases: TGTGCCAGCAGTTTCCGATCGACAGGGCGAGCTTTCTTT.